This is a list of T cell receptor beta chains from one sample in a study of T-cell reconstitution after alpha-beta-depleted transplantation in children. TCRdb analysed the PCR reads with MiXCR anew, one entry per CDR3 protein. Of hundreds of thousands of distinct CDR3 sequences in the sample, around 10% were seen once. The source was PBMCs, collected before TCRalphabeta/CD19-depleted stem cell transplant. These receptors came from a boy in the first two years of life with acute myeloid leukemia, due to receive a stem cell transplant. CDR3s leave out the opening cysteine and the closing phenylalanine or tryptophan.

CDR3 protein: ASSLMGTGFGGTGELF
V gene: TRBV7-3
J gene: TRBJ2-2

CDR3 protein: ASSLGGTGGIRELF
V gene: TRBV7-2
J gene: TRBJ2-2

CDR3 protein: ASSIVDRGYNEQF
V gene: TRBV7-8
J gene: TRBJ2-1

CDR3 protein: ASTLSPRGAVRGYT
V gene: TRBV28
J gene: TRBJ1-2

CDR3 protein: ASSPWRAGANVLT
V gene: TRBV6-1
J gene: TRBJ2-6

CDR3 protein: SSGLAGVGETQY
V gene: TRBV20-1
J gene: TRBJ2-5

CDR3 protein: TSSLASFSPGQPGETQY
V gene: TRBV6-4
J gene: TRBJ2-5

CDR3 protein: ASSTYLAGFYEQY
V gene: TRBV19
J gene: TRBJ2-7

CDR3 protein: ASSIGGGIYGYT
V gene: TRBV19
J gene: TRBJ1-2

CDR3 protein: ATSSDSGTSYEQY
V gene: TRBV15
J gene: TRBJ2-7

CDR3 protein: SVRTDSYEQY
V gene: TRBV29-1
J gene: TRBJ2-7

CDR3 protein: SARYRLASPTGELF
V gene: TRBV29-1
J gene: TRBJ2-2

CDR3 protein: ASSSRLAGRWYNEQF
V gene: TRBV19
J gene: TRBJ2-1

CDR3 protein: ASSTSDRKETQY
V gene: TRBV19
J gene: TRBJ2-5

CDR3 protein: ASSQDGRTSGTDEQY
V gene: TRBV4-3
J gene: TRBJ2-7

CDR3 protein: ASRDRRYYEQY
V gene: TRBV6-1
J gene: TRBJ2-7

CDR3 protein: ARSPGTASTDTQY
V gene: TRBV4-2
J gene: TRBJ2-3

CDR3 protein: ASSLGPESGLGVYEQY
V gene: TRBV5-1
J gene: TRBJ2-7

CDR3 protein: ASSWDRGRTNEQF
V gene: TRBV5-1
J gene: TRBJ2-1

CDR3 protein: SVEGPGEKLF
V gene: TRBV29-1
J gene: TRBJ1-4

CDR3 protein: ASSLDYGGRGPEQF
V gene: TRBV12-3/TRBV12-4
J gene: TRBJ2-1

CDR3 protein: ASSFPSSKTNEKLF
V gene: TRBV7-9
J gene: TRBJ1-4

CDR3 protein: AGNQAPYEQY
V gene: TRBV28
J gene: TRBJ2-7

CDR3 protein: ASSYRRQSYEQY
V gene: TRBV28
J gene: TRBJ2-7

CDR3 protein: SANGQGAQKTQY
V gene: TRBV20-1
J gene: TRBJ2-5

CDR3 protein: ASSPRTSGGENTQY
V gene: TRBV7-2
J gene: TRBJ2-3

CDR3 protein: ASSLWGRSRETQY
V gene: TRBV28
J gene: TRBJ2-5

CDR3 protein: SPRGAGDLLNEKLF
V gene: TRBV29-1
J gene: TRBJ1-4

CDR3 protein: ASSLPIAGEGPDTQY
V gene: TRBV28
J gene: TRBJ2-3

CDR3 protein: SVEVDGSTYNEQF
V gene: TRBV29-1
J gene: TRBJ2-1

CDR3 protein: ATGPGISYNEQF
V gene: TRBV24-1
J gene: TRBJ2-1

CDR3 protein: ASSLALLTGLQETQY
V gene: TRBV5-1
J gene: TRBJ2-5

CDR3 protein: ASSTGQDTQY
V gene: TRBV5-1
J gene: TRBJ2-3

CDR3 protein: ASSLPSNEQF
V gene: TRBV4-2
J gene: TRBJ2-1

CDR3 protein: AWSVLNTGQRFIQY
V gene: TRBV30
J gene: TRBJ2-4

CDR3 protein: ASSRGAPFYEQF
V gene: TRBV7-2
J gene: TRBJ2-1

CDR3 protein: ASRGRGTPSYEQY
V gene: TRBV11-2
J gene: TRBJ2-7

CDR3 protein: ASSFYGGGEKLF
V gene: TRBV5-6
J gene: TRBJ1-4

CDR3 protein: ASSSGTSSYNEQF
V gene: TRBV12-3/TRBV12-4
J gene: TRBJ2-1

CDR3 protein: ASSRERARTDTQY
V gene: TRBV4-2
J gene: TRBJ2-3

CDR3 protein: ASSQFRDQLTDTQY
V gene: TRBV4-3
J gene: TRBJ2-3